Listed here are 23 T cell receptor beta chains from one sample, sequenced in a study of shared clonotypes between healthy human individuals. Assay: immunoSEQ multiplex PCR; the TCRdb copy retains only in-frame clones and omits some. Of roughly 2 million clones detected, approximately 96% appear once; the ten largest clones hold about 0.13%. The source material was naive CD4+ T cells sorted from blood. The subset here: CD45RA+ positively selected. Every receptor here comes from a man between 18 and 35 years old in good health.

A word on this clone: The sample has other DNA sequences that encode this CDR3 too. The chain employs TRBV20-1 and TRBJ2-3, with D possibly being TRBD2 (5 bases). V lost 7 bases and J lost 2, with 7 bases in between. The CDR3 totals 11 residues. Germline V gene sequence: CDR1 DFQATT, CDR2 SNEGSKA (reference sequence). The CDR3 DNA is TGCAGTGGCGGGCACACAGATACGCAGTATTTT. Translation gives CSGGHTDTQYF.

V and J are TRBV9 and TRBJ1-2; no reliable D call. V was trimmed by 5 bases and J by 1 base, leaving 15 bases between them. Looked up from germline, CDR1 is SGDLS and CDR2 is YYNGEE. This CDR3 region has 15 residues. CDR3 loop: CASSQGSLNNYGYTF. In DNA, the CDR3 is TGTGCCAGCAGTCAAGGGTCGCTGAATAACTATGGCTACACCTTC.

On this clone: The sample carries other DNA sequences with the same CDR3. This chain links TRBV9 with TRBJ2-1; 10 bases agree with TRBD2. V was pared by 0 bases and J by 4 bases, with 1 base of the junction left unmatched. CDR1 SGDLS and CDR2 YYNGEE come from the germline V gene. The CDR3 covers 15 residues. CDR3 in amino acids: CASSVVSGGYNEQFF. The CDR3, as DNA: TGTGCCAGCAGCGTAGTTAGCGGGGGGTACAATGAGCAGTTCTTC.

The rearrangement joins TRBV28 to TRBJ2-7, with 9 bases lining up with TRBD1. J gave up 2 bases and V 5 bases, and 13 bases lay outside the gene matches. The CDR3 length is 17 residues. CDR1 MDHEN and CDR2 SYDVKM come from the germline V gene. Here the CDR3 reads CASSPNPWTGETYEQYF. As DNA, the CDR3 is TGTGCCAGCAGTCCTAACCCCTGGACAGGGGAGACCTACGAGCAGTACTTC.

This clone was seen just once. The V call is TRBV21-1, the J call TRBJ2-7; the listed D gene, TRBD2, was not tested against the DNA. TRBV21-1 corresponds to a pseudogene. The CDR3 contains 16 residues. The DNA for the CDR3 is TGTGCCAGCAGCAATCACCCAAGAGGACTAGCGTACGAGCAGTACTTC. Protein sequence: CASSNHPRGLAYEQYF.

The gene calls are TRBV25-1 and TRBJ2-5, with a possible D match to TRBD1 (5 bases). Per the germline V gene, CDR1 is MGHDK and CDR2 is SYGVNS. V was shortened by 1 base and J by 2 bases, with 14 bases between the two germline ends. CDR3 size: 16 residues. This chain's CDR3 is CASSEFAAGLQETQYF. The CDR3, as DNA: TGTGCCAGCAGTGAATTCGCGGCAGGGCTACAAGAGACCCAGTACTTC.

The chain is built from TRBV5-5 and TRBJ2-5, with 7 bases that match TRBD2. The V gene end was trimmed by 2 bases and the J gene end by 4 bases; junction bases not matched to a gene: 5. CDR3 length: 14 residues. The germline CDR1 and CDR2 sequences are SGHKS and YYEKEE (reference sequence). CDR3: CASSFGPGGETQYF. Written as DNA, the CDR3 is TGTGCCAGCAGCTTCGGCCCGGGAGGAGAGACCCAGTACTTC.

This chain uses TRBV4-1 with TRBJ2-3; 9 bases line up with TRBD1. The CDR3 spans 17 residues. The trim removed 3 bases at V and 0 bases at J, leaving 7 bases unmatched. In germline, CDR1 is MGHRA, CDR2 YSYEKL. The CDR3 here is CASSHDRGDGSTDTQYF. In nucleotides, the CDR3 is TGCGCCAGCAGCCATGACAGGGGGGACGGTAGCACAGATACGCAGTATTTT.

A word on this clone: This CDR3 is also generated by other DNA sequences in the sample. The genes are TRBV2 and TRBJ2-7; D possibly corresponds to TRBD1 (5 bases). The CDR3 has 11 amino acids. CDR1 and CDR2 (germline): SNHLY, FYNNEI. Trimming removed 7 bases from V and 3 bases from J, with 7 bases in between. CDR3 DNA sequence: TGTGCCAGCAAGCAGGGCTACGAGCAGTACTTC. This codes for CASKQGYEQYF.

The rearrangement uses TRBV5-4 and TRBJ2-7; D not certain. The germline V gene encodes CDR1 SGHNT and CDR2 YYREEE (reference sequence). V lost 0 bases, J lost 0 bases, and 7 bases lay in between. The CDR3 has 14 residues. The CDR3: CASSLGARSYEQYF. As DNA, the CDR3 is TGTGCCAGCAGCTTGGGGGCTCGCTCCTACGAGCAGTACTTC.

This clone was picked up one time. J is TRBJ2-2 and V is TRBV6-1; 8 positions agree with TRBD2. V lost 9 bases, J lost 0 bases, and 3 bases stayed unmatched. From germline, CDR1 is MNHNS and CDR2 SASEGT. There are 14 residues in the CDR3. The CDR3 is CASTSGTNTGELFF. The CDR3 region has the DNA TGTGCCAGTACTAGCGGTACGAACACCGGGGAGCTGTTTTTT.

The gene calls are TRBV10-1 and TRBJ1-1; tentatively, D is TRBD1 (6 bases). This CDR3 is 14 amino acids long. CDR1 and CDR2 (germline): WNHNN, SYGVQD (reference sequence). The CDR3 region is CPSGGARVNTEAFF. The CDR3 DNA sequence: TGCCCCTCTGGGGGGGCCAGGGTGAACACTGAAGCTTTCTTT.

This chain connects TRBV2 to TRBJ2-3; the D gene is possibly TRBD2 (6 bases). The CDR3 contains 13 residues. CDR1 SNHLY and CDR2 FYNNEI come from the germline V gene. Trimming shortened V by 7 bases and J by 0 bases, and 8 bases separated the two germline ends. In nucleotides, the CDR3 is TGTGCCAGCAAAGGGACTAGCACAGATACGCAGTATTTT. Encoded protein: CASKGTSTDTQYF.

The chain recombines TRBV5-1 with TRBJ1-4; the D is unclear. The CDR3 consists of 15 residues. Trimming left V 0 bases short and J 0 bases short, with 6 bases between. Germline assignment: CDR1 SGHRS and CDR2 YFSETQ. The CDR3 DNA follows: TGCGCCAGCAGCTTGGCGCCGCCAACTAATGAAAAACTGTTTTTT. This codes for CASSLAPPTNEKLFF.

The V call is TRBV5-1, the J call TRBJ1-4; a weak D match, TRBD1 (5 bases). The V end lost 0 bases, the J end lost 1 base, and 10 bases lay between the germline ends. CDR1 and CDR2 from the germline V gene are SGHRS and YFSETQ. This CDR3 is 16 amino acids long. Here the CDR3 reads CASSLGQIVTNEKLFF. The CDR3 DNA reads as TGCGCCAGCAGCTTGGGACAGATTGTAACTAATGAAAAACTGTTTTTT.

The chain is built from TRBV5-1 and TRBJ2-1; 10 bases are a match to TRBD1. The CDR3 runs 14 residues. The germline CDR1 and CDR2 sequences are SGHRS and YFSETQ. V lost 7 bases, J lost 6 bases, and 7 bases stayed unmatched. CDR3 in DNA: TGCGCCAGCCGACACCGGGACAGGGGCAATGAGCAGTTCTTC. Amino acid sequence: CASRHRDRGNEQFF.

The chain is built from TRBV19 and TRBJ1-5, with D hard to call. Germline CDR1 reads LNHDA; CDR2 reads SQIVND (reference sequence). This CDR3 has 12 amino acids. Trimming left V 3 bases short and J 5 bases short, with 5 bases between. In DNA form, the CDR3 reads TGTGCCAGTAGTATTGGCGATCAGCCCCAGCATTTT. Its protein product is CASSIGDQPQHF.

This rearrangement joins TRBV7-9 to TRBJ2-1; 7 nucleotides agree with TRBD2. CDR3 length: 15 residues. Germline V gene data show CDR1 as SEHNR and CDR2 as FQNEAQ (reference sequence). V gave up 1 base and J gave up 7 bases; unmatched junction bases: 7. The CDR3 DNA reads as TGTGCCAGCAGCTTAGTGTGGGAGGGCCCTAATGAGCAGTTCTTC. Its protein product is CASSLVWEGPNEQFF. Supplemented by reference TRBV7-9 and TRBJ2-1, the full variable domain reads DTGVSQNPRHKITKRGQNVTFRCDPISEHNRLYWYRQTLGQGPEFLTYFQNEAQLEKSRLLSDRFSAERPKGSFSTLEIQRTEQGDSAMYLCASSLVWEGPNEQFFGPGTRLTVL.

The chain joins TRBV4-1 to TRBJ2-5, with 15 bases aligning to TRBD2. The V gene end was trimmed by 0 bases and the J gene end by 5 bases; junction bases not matched to a gene: 10. The CDR3 length is 19 residues. CDR1 MGHRA and CDR2 YSYEKL come from the germline V gene. CDR3 DNA: TGCGCCAGCAGCCAAGATTTGAGGACTAGCGGGGGGGCCCGGGAGACCCAGTACTTC. This gives the protein CASSQDLRTSGGARETQYF.

This clone was seen a single time. The chain carries TRBV2 and TRBJ2-5, with a possible D match to TRBD1 (6 bases). Germline-derived CDR1 and CDR2 are SNHLY and FYNNEI. Trimming left V 11 bases short and J 0 bases short, with 10 bases between. This CDR3 region has 12 residues. In DNA form, the CDR3 reads TGTGCCGGAAAGGGGGACCAAGAGACCCAGTACTTC. Translating gives CAGKGDQETQYF.

The chain recombines TRBV21-1 with TRBJ2-4. TRBV21-1 counts as a pseudogene. This CDR3 has 10 residues. This CDR3 reads CASTLRVRYF. The CDR3 nucleotides are TGTGCCAGCACCCTTAGGGTTAGGTACTTC.

This chain uses TRBV29-1 with TRBJ1-2; D remains ambiguous. Germline V lookup: CDR1 SQVTM, CDR2 ANQGSEA. The V end lost 4 bases, the J end lost 2 bases, and 11 bases lay between the germline ends. The length of the CDR3 is 13 residues. CDR3 sequence: CSVGQVLNYGYTF. The DNA of the CDR3 is TGCAGCGTTGGGCAGGTTCTCAACTATGGCTACACCTTC.

The V and J genes are TRBV7-2 and TRBJ1-2; TRBD1 matches 7 bases. Trimming cost V 1 base and J 7 bases; bases outside gene matches: 9. Germline V lookup: CDR1 SGHTA, CDR2 FQGNSA. The CDR3 length is 15 residues. CDR3 residues: CASSLDVPGGRGYTF. The CDR3 bases are TGTGCCAGCAGCTTAGACGTGCCAGGGGGACGTGGCTACACCTTC.